This T cell receptor (beta chain) was captured in a study of T cells after yellow fever vaccination. Across the study: SMART-Seq v4 Ultra Low Input prepared libraries from low-cell fractions.

General study findings and limits: The CD4 compartment and the CD8 compartment contained a small share of clonotypes in common.

The TCR cDNA carried a universal primer site and UMIs from 5'RACE template switching. TCRdb redid the calling of the 5' RACE reads with MiXCR, one entry per CDR3 protein. This table has about 240,000 distinct CDR3 sequences, 6% to 7.5% appearing once. About this clonotype: The antigen remains undetermined.

Germline lookup yields CDR1 KGHSH and CDR2 LQKENI. The CDR3 contains 14 residues. V lost 2 bases and J lost 0, with 6 bases in between. The sequencing here drew on CD4+ T cells sorted from PBMCs, taken 15 days after the yellow fever booster vaccination. The receptor's source is a man between 25 and 39 years old who received the YFV17D yellow fever vaccine. The J gene is TRBJ2-3, the V gene TRBV18, with D uncertain. This chain's CDR3 is CASSPWQSTDTQYF. The CDR3 region has the DNA TGTGCCAGCTCACCATGGCAGAGCACAGATACGCAGTATTTT.